One sample yielded the 19 T cell receptor beta chains listed below, sequenced in a study of blood T cells in healthy people across ages. Through a sample-barcoded 5' primer and a J-beta primer mix, a second PCR was run for 7 to 11 cycles. TCRdb fed the 5' RACE reads into MiXCR, producing one record per CDR3 protein. Of 1,500,000 or so distinct CDR3 sequences in the sample, 55% to 75% are singletons; the top ten hold over 6.5%. The sample taken for sequencing was blood. The receptors shown here come from a man between 18 and 29 years old in good health.

The V call is TRBV15, the J call TRBJ2-1, with 11 bases fitting TRBD1. Losses at the gene ends were 3 bases for V and 4 bases for J; bases not matched to a gene: 2. Germline V gives CDR1 LNHNV, CDR2 YYDKDF (reference sequence). The length of the CDR3 is 15 residues. CDR3 in amino acids: CATSSGTGGYNEQFF. CDR3 sequence (DNA): TGTGCCACCAGCAGCGGGACAGGGGGTTACAATGAGCAGTTCTTC.

There are many counts of this clonotype. The chain recombines TRBV29-1 with TRBJ2-7; 8 positions match TRBD1. With 4 bases clipped from V and 4 bases from J, the junction kept 3 bases outside the gene matches. Germline V gives CDR1 SQVTM, CDR2 ANQGSEA. CDR3 size: 12 residues. CDR3 amino acids: CSVAGQGYEQYF. The CDR3 bases are TGCAGCGTTGCTGGACAGGGATACGAGCAGTACTTC.

This clonotype was detected a few times. The CDR3 coding sequence is TGTGCCAGCAGCTTAACCCCAGGGGTAGGCTCACCCCTCCACTTT. Protein product: CASSLTPGVGSPLHF. The rearrangement uses TRBV7-2 and TRBJ1-6, with D possibly TRBD1 on 6 matching bases. There are 15 residues in the CDR3. The V end lost 2 bases, the J end lost 10 bases, and 15 bases lay between the germline ends. Germline V gene data show CDR1 as SGHTA and CDR2 as FQGNSA.

Note on this clonotype: A much larger clonotype is one base distant, so this may be a read error. V and J are TRBV28 and TRBJ2-7; no clear D gene. V lost 3 bases, J lost 3 bases, and 6 bases lay in between. The CDR3 spans 12 residues. Germline CDR1 reads MDHEN; CDR2 reads SYDVKM. The DNA of the CDR3 is TGTGCCAGCAGTTTGCAGTACTACGAGCAGTACTTC. It translates to CASSLQYYEQYF.

The rearrangement uses TRBV24-1 and TRBJ2-3, with TRBD1 identical over 8 bases. V lost 9 bases to trimming and J lost 4 bases; unmatched junction nucleotides: 5. CDR3 size: 13 residues. Germline V CDR1 and CDR2: KGHDR, SFDVKD. The CDR3 sequence is CATPWTGPDTQYF. CDR3 in DNA: TGTGCCACCCCTTGGACAGGGCCAGATACGCAGTATTTT.

This clonotype was counted only a few times. The chain links TRBV29-1 to TRBJ2-3, with 7 bases that match TRBD1. Germline CDR1 is SQVTM and CDR2 is ANQGSEA. The V and J ends lost 4 bases and 6 bases, in that order; junction bases with no gene match: 10. This CDR3 contains 14 residues. The CDR3 here is CSVVARGGPDTQYF. The CDR3, as DNA: TGCAGCGTTGTAGCTCGAGGGGGCCCCGATACGCAGTATTTT.

Points on this clonotype: One end of the junction fails to match germline, which may point to a read error. The J gene is TRBJ2-1, the V gene TRBV6-5; the D gene is possibly TRBD2 (6 bases). CDR1 is MNHEY, CDR2 SVGAGI, per germline. This CDR3 has 16 residues. The CDR3 region has the DNA TGTGCCAGCAGTTACTCGACCGGGAGCTCCTACGATGAGCAGTTCTTC. It specifies CASSYSTGSSYDEQFF.

The chain combines TRBV20-1 with TRBJ2-1; TRBD2 is a possible D gene (5 bases). Trimming removed 2 bases at V and 0 bases at J, with 8 bases between. The CDR3 is 14 amino acids. The V gene's germline CDR1 is DFQATT and CDR2 SNEGSKA (reference sequence). CDR3 amino acids: CSARSGLSYNEQFF. The CDR3 region has the DNA TGCAGTGCTAGATCAGGACTCTCCTACAATGAGCAGTTCTTC.

V gene TRBV7-2 combines with J gene TRBJ2-3; 7 bases line up with TRBD2. V was clipped by 5 bases and J by 4 bases; unmatched bases: 15. Per germline, CDR1 SGHTA and CDR2 FQGNSA. This CDR3 is built from 17 residues. Written as DNA, the CDR3 is TGTGCCAGCAGCCCAGGTCAAGAGCGGGATGCGCCAGATACGCAGTATTTT. Translated, it gives CASSPGQERDAPDTQYF.

The V gene is TRBV4-1, the J gene TRBJ2-7; D is tentatively TRBD1 or TRBD2 (7 bases each). Germline assignment: CDR1 MGHRA and CDR2 YSYEKL. This CDR3 has 15 amino acids. The V end was cut by 5 bases, the J end by 3 bases, with 17 bases between. The CDR3 reads CASSEQGGGGYEQYF. CDR3 nucleotide sequence: TGCGCCAGCAGCGAGCAGGGGGGCGGGGGCTACGAGCAGTACTTC.

This chain uses TRBV4-2 with TRBJ2-6; the D is unclear. Germline assignment: CDR1 LGHNA and CDR2 YNFKEQ. The CDR3 contains 16 residues. V lost 0 bases to trimming and J lost 0 bases, with 6 bases between them. Here the CDR3 reads CASSQDFGSGANVLTF. CDR3 DNA sequence: TGTGCCAGCAGCCAAGACTTCGGCTCTGGGGCCAACGTCCTGACTTTC.

The chain joins TRBV28 to TRBJ1-2, with TRBD1 as a possible D gene (6 bases). The V end was cut by 4 bases, the J end by 3 bases, with 9 bases between. CDR1 is MDHEN, CDR2 SYDVKM, per germline. The CDR3 is made up of 13 amino acids. CDR3 DNA sequence: TGTGCCAGCAGTTACAGGGTAGACTATGGCTACACCTTC. Amino acid sequence: CASSYRVDYGYTF.

This chain joins TRBV27 and TRBJ2-1, with D possibly matching TRBD2 (6 bases). CDR3 length: 15 residues. Germline CDR1 reads MNHEY; CDR2 reads SMNVEV (reference sequence). V was pared by 6 bases and J by 3 bases, with 15 bases between. The CDR3 bases are TGTGCCAGCAGGGCCGGGACTGACTACTACAATGAGCAGTTCTTC. This gives the protein CASRAGTDYYNEQFF.

The gene calls are TRBV5-5 and TRBJ2-3; 7 bases agree with TRBD2. Unmatched junction bases numbered 9, after V lost 0 bases and J lost 8 bases. This CDR3 spans 15 amino acids. Per the germline V gene, CDR1 is SGHKS and CDR2 is YYEKEE (reference sequence). CDR3 coding DNA: TGTGCCAGCAGCTTGGCAAGCGGGGCCCCCGGTACGCAGTATTTT. The encoded protein is CASSLASGAPGTQYF.

A note on this clonotype: One end of the junction is discordant with germline, which a read error may explain. V gene TRBV4-3 combines with J gene TRBJ2-7; 10 bases map to TRBD1. Gene TRBJ2-5 matches the end of the DNA better, so the J call may be wrong. This CDR3 has 14 amino acids. CDR1 and CDR2 (germline): LGHNA, YSLEER. This CDR3 is CASSQDRGLETQYF. The CDR3 DNA reads TGTGCCAGCAGCCAAGACAGGGGGCTGGAGACCCAGTACTTC.

CDR3 region: CASSQENDHGYTF. DNA for the CDR3: TGTGCCAGCAGCCAAGAGAATGACCATGGCTACACCTTC. This chain connects TRBV3-1 to TRBJ1-2; D gene uncertain. Between the trimmed V and J ends, which lost 0 bases and 6 bases, there was a span of 8 bases. The CDR3 loop spans 13 amino acids. CDR1 is LGHDT and CDR2 is YNNKEL in the germline V gene (reference sequence).

The chain combines TRBV15 with TRBJ2-6, with D possibly matching TRBD2 (5 bases). CDR3 length: 15 amino acids. The V and J ends lost 5 bases and 0 bases respectively, with 8 bases between them. Germline V gives CDR1 LNHNV, CDR2 YYDKDF (reference sequence). The CDR3 nucleotides are TGTGCCACCAGCCACCGGGGCTCTGGGGCCAACGTCCTGACTTTC. Translating it yields CATSHRGSGANVLTF.

The chain joins TRBV7-2 to TRBJ2-7, with D perhaps matching TRBD1 (5 bases). Germline CDR1 is SGHTA and CDR2 is FQGNSA. The CDR3 runs to 15 residues. Trimming took 1 base from V and 3 from J, leaving 13 bases between them. CDR3 in amino acids: CASSLEDIALYEQYF. CDR3 coding DNA: TGTGCCAGCAGCTTAGAGGACATAGCCCTCTACGAGCAGTACTTC. The complete variable domain, with remaining parts taken from reference TRBV7-2 and TRBJ2-7, reads GAGVSQSPSNKVTEKGKDVELRCDPISGHTALYWYRQSLGQGLEFLIYFQGNSAPDKSGLPSDRFSAERTGGSVSTLTIQRTQQEDSAVYLCASSLEDIALYEQYFGPGTRLTVT.

The V gene is TRBV20-1, the J gene TRBJ2-1; D remains ambiguous. CDR1 and CDR2 from the germline V gene are DFQATT and SNEGSKA (reference sequence). The CDR3 has 16 amino acids. Trimming cost V 3 bases and J 2 bases, with 17 bases left between them. CDR3 sequence (DNA): TGCAGTGCTAGTTCTGAGTTTCGAGGAACCTACAATGAGCAGTTCTTC. It encodes CSASSEFRGTYNEQFF.